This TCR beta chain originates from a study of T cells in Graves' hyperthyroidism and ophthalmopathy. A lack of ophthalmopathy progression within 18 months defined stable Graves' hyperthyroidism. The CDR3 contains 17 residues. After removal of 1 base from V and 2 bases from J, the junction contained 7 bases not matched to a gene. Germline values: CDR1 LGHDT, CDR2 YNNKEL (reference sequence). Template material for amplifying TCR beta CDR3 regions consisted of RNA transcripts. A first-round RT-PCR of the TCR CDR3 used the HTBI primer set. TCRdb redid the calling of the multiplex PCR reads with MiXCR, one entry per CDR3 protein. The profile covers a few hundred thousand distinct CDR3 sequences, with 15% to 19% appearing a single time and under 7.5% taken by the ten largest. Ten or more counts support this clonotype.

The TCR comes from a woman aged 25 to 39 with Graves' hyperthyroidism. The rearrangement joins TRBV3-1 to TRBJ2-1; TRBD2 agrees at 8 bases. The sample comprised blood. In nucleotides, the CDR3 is TGTGCCAGCAGCCAAGGATTGCCGGGAGGGCCCTACAATGAGCAGTTCTTC. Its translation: CASSQGLPGGPYNEQFF.